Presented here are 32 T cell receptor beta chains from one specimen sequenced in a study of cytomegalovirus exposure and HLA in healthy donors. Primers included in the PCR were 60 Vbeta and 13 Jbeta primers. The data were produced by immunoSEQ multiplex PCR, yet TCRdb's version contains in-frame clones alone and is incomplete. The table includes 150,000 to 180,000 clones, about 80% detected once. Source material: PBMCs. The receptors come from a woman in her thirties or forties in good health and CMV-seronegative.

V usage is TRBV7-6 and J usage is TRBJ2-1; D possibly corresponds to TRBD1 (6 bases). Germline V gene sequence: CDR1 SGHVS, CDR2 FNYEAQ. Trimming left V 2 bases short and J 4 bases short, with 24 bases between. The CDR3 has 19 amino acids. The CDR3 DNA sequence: TGTGCCAGCAGCTTACCCTTAACCGTGGGGACAAGCTCGTACAATGAGCAGTTCTTC. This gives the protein CASSLPLTVGTSSYNEQFF. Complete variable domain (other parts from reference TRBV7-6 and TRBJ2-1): GAGVSQSPRYKVTKRGQDVALRCDPISGHVSLYWYRQALGQGPEFLTYFNYEAQQDKSGLPNDRFSAERPEGSISTLTIQRTEQRDSAMYRCASSLPLTVGTSSYNEQFFGPGTRLTVL.

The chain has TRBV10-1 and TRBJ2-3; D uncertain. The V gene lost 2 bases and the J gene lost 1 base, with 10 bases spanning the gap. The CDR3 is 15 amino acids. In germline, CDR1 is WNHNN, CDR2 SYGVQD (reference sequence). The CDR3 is CASSESISGTDTQYF. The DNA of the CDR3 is TGCGCCAGCAGTGAGAGCATCTCGGGCACAGATACGCAGTATTTT.

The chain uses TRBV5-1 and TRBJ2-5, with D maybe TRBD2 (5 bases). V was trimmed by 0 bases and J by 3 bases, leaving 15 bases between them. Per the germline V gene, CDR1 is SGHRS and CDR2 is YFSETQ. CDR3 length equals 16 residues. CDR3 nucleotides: TGCGCCAGCAGCTTGGCGACCCTAGCTAGAGAAGAGACCCAGTACTTC. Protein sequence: CASSLATLAREETQYF.

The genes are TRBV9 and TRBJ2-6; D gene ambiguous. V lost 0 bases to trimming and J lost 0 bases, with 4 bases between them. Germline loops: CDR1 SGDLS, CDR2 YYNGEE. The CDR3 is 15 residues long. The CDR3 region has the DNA TGTGCCAGCAGCGTAGTCTTCTCTGGGGCCAACGTCCTGACTTTC. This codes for CASSVVFSGANVLTF. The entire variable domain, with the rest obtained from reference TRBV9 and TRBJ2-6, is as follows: DSGVTQTPKHLITATGQRVTLRCSPRSGDLSVYWYQQSLDQGLQFLIQYYNGEERAKGNILERFSAQQFPDLHSELNLSSLELGDSALYFCASSVVFSGANVLTFGAGSRLTVL.

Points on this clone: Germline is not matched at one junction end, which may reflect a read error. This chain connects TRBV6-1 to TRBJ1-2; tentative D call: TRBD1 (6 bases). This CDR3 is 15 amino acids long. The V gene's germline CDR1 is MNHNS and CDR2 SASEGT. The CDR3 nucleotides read TGTGCCAGCAGTAATATACAGGGATCGCAGTATGGCTACCCCTTC. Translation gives CASSNIQGSQYGYPF.

The CDR3 reads CASSTDQGFRAFF. The CDR3 DNA reads as TGTGCCAGCAGCACCGATCAGGGTTTTCGGGCTTTCTTT. The chain couples TRBV7-9 to TRBJ1-1; TRBD1 is a possible D gene (5 bases). CDR1 and CDR2 from the germline V gene are SEHNR and FQNEAQ (reference sequence). V lost 5 bases to trimming and J lost 11 bases, with 18 bases between them. The CDR3 totals 13 residues.

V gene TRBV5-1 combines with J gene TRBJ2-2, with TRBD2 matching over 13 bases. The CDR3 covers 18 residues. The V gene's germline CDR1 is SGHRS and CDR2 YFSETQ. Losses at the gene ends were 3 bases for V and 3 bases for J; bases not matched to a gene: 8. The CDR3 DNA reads TGCGCCAGCAGCTCGAGAGGGACTAGCGGGGTCTACACCGGGGAGCTGTTTTTT. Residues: CASSSRGTSGVYTGELFF. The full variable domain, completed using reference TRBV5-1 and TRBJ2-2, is KAGVTQTPRYLIKTRGQQVTLSCSPISGHRSVSWYQQTPGQGLQFLFEYFSETQRNKGNFPGRFSGRQFSNSRSEMNVSTLELGDSALYLCASSSRGTSGVYTGELFFGEGSRLTVL.

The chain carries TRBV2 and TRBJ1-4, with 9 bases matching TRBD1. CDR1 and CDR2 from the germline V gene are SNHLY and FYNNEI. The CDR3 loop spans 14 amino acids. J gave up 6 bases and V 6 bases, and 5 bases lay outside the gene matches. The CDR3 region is CASSRDRGYEKLFF. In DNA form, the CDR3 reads TGTGCCAGCAGCCGCGACAGGGGGTATGAAAAACTGTTTTTT.

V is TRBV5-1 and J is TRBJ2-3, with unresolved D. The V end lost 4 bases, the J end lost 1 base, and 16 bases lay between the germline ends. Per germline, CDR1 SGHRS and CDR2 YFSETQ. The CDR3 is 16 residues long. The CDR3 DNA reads TGCGCCAGCAGCCCTGGAGCCGACCGGCGCACAGATACGCAGTATTTT. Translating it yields CASSPGADRRTDTQYF.

CDR3 in DNA: TGTGCCAGTAGAGGGACTAGCGGAAGATACGAGCAGTACTTC. Translated: CASRGTSGRYEQYF. This chain links TRBV10-3 with TRBJ2-7, with 11 bases aligning to TRBD2. There are 14 residues in the CDR3. Germline CDR1 ENHRY, CDR2 SYGVKD. Unmatched junction bases numbered 9, after V lost 10 bases and J lost 4 bases.

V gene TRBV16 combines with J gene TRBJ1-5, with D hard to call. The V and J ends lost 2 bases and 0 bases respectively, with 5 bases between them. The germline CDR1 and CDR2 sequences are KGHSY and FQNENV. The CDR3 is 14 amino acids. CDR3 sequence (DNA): TGTGCCAGCAGCCAAGAGGCTAGCAATCAGCCCCAGCATTTT. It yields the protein CASSQEASNQPQHF.

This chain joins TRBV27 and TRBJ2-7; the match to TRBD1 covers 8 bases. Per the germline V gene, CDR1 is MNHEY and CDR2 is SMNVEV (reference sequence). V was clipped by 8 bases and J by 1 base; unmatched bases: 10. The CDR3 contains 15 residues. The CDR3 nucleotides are TGTGCCAGCGGAAAACGCAGGGGGCTATCCTACGAGCAGTACTTC. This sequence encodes CASGKRRGLSYEQYF.

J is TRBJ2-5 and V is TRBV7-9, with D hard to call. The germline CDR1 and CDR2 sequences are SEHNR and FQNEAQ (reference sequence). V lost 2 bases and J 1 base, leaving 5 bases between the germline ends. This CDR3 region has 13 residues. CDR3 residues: CASSLMAQETQYF. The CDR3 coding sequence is TGTGCCAGCAGCTTAATGGCCCAAGAGACCCAGTACTTC.

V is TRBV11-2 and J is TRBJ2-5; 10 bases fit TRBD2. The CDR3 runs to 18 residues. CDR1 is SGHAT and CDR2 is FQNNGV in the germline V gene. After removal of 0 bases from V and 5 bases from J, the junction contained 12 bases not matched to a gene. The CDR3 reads CASSLEAGGGLAWETQYF. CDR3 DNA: TGTGCCAGCAGCTTAGAGGCCGGGGGGGGACTAGCGTGGGAGACCCAGTACTTC.

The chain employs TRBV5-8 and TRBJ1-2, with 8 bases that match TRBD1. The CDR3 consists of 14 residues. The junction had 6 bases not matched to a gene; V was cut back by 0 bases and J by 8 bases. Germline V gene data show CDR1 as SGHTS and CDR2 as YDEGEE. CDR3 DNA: TGTGCCAGCAGCTTGGGGACAGGGAATGGCGGCTACACCTTC. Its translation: CASSLGTGNGGYTF.

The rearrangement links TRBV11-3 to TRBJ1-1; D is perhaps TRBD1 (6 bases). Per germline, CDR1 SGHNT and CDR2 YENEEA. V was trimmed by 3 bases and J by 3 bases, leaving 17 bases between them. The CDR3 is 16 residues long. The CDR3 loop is CASSFGQTNADTEAFF. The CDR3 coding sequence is TGTGCCAGCAGCTTTGGACAGACAAACGCGGACACTGAAGCTTTCTTT.

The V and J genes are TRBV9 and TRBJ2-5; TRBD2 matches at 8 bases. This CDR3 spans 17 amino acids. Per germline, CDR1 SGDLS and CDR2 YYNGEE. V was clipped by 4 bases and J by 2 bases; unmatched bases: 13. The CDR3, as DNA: TGTGCCAGCAGCCTCACACTCCCTTTAGCGGGGCAAGAGACCCAGTACTTC. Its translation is CASSLTLPLAGQETQYF.

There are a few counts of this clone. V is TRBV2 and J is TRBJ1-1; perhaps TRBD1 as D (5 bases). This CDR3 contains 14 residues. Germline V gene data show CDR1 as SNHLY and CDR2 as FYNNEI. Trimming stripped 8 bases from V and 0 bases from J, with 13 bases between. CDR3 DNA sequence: TGTGCCAGCTTGGGCGGGGGTATGAACACTGAAGCTTTCTTT. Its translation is CASLGGGMNTEAFF.

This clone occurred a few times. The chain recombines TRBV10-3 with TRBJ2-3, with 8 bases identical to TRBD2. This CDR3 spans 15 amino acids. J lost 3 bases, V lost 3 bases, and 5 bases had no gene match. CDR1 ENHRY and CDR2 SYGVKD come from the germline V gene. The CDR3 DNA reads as TGTGCCATCAGTGACATGGGCGGGGGGACAGATACGCAGTATTTT. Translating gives CAISDMGGGTDTQYF.

The CDR3 sequence is CASSSSPSTASLKLFF. The CDR3 nucleotides are TGTGCCAGTAGCTCTTCCCCTTCGACAGCCTCCCTAAAACTGTTTTTT. The chain carries TRBV19 and TRBJ1-4; D possibly corresponds to TRBD1 (5 bases). Trimming pared 6 bases from V and 10 bases from J, leaving 24 bases between. The CDR3 is made up of 16 amino acids. Per the germline V gene, CDR1 is LNHDA and CDR2 is SQIVND (reference sequence).

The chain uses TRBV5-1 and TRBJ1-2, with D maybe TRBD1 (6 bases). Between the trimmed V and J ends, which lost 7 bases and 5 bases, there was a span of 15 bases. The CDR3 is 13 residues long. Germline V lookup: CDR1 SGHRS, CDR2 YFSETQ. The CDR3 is CASAVGQSYGYTF. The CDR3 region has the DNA TGCGCCAGCGCCGTTGGACAGTCATATGGCTACACCTTC.

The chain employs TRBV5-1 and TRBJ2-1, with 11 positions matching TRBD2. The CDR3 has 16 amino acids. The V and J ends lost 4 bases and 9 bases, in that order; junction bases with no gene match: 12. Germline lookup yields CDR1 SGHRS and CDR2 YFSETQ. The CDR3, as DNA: TGCGCCAGCAGCCTAAACGCCGGGACTAGCGGAACTGAGCAGTTCTTC. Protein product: CASSLNAGTSGTEQFF. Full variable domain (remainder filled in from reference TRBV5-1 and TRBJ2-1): KAGVTQTPRYLIKTRGQQVTLSCSPISGHRSVSWYQQTPGQGLQFLFEYFSETQRNKGNFPGRFSGRQFSNSRSEMNVSTLELGDSALYLCASSLNAGTSGTEQFFGPGTRLTVL.

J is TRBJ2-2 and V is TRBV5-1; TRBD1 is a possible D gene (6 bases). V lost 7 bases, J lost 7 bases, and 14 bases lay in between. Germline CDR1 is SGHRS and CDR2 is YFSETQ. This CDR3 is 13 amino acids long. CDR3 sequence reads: CASHRVGNGELFF. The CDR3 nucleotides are TGCGCCAGCCACAGGGTAGGGAACGGGGAGCTGTTTTTT.

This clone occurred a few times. The CDR3 here is CASSLSGMGYEQYF. The CDR3 DNA reads TGTGCCAGCAGCTTATCAGGGATGGGCTACGAGCAGTACTTC. The rearrangement joins TRBV7-9 to TRBJ2-7; maybe TRBD1 (5 bases). CDR3 size: 14 residues. V was trimmed by 2 bases and J by 3 bases, leaving 11 bases between them. Germline CDR1 reads SEHNR; CDR2 reads FQNEAQ (reference sequence). Full variable domain (remainder filled in from reference TRBV7-9 and TRBJ2-7): DTGVSQNPRHKITKRGQNVTFRCDPISEHNRLYWYRQTLGQGPEFLTYFQNEAQLEKSRLLSDRFSAERPKGSFSTLEIQRTEQGDSAMYLCASSLSGMGYEQYFGPGTRLTVT.

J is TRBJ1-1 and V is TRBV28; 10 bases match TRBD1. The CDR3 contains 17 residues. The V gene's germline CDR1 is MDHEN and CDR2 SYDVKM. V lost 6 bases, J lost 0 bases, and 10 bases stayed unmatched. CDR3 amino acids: CASSRDRGPRMNTEAFF. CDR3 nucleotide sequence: TGTGCCAGCAGCCGGGACAGGGGTCCCAGAATGAACACTGAAGCTTTCTTT. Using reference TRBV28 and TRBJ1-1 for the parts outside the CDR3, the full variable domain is DVKVTQSSRYLVKRTGEKVFLECVQDMDHENMFWYRQDPGLGLRLIYFSYDVKMKEKGDIPEGYSVSREKKERFSLILESASTNQTSMYLCASSRDRGPRMNTEAFFGQGTRLTVV.

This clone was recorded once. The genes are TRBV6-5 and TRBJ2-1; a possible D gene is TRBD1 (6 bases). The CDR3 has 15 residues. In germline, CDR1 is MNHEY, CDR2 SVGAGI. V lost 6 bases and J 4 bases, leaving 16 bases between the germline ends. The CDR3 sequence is CASRLTGNSYNEQFF. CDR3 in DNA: TGTGCCAGCAGGCTCACAGGGAATTCGTACAATGAGCAGTTCTTC.

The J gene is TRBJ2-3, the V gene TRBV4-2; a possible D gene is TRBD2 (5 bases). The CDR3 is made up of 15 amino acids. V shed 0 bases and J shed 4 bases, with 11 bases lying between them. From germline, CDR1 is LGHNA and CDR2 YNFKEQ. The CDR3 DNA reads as TGTGCCAGCAGCCAAGATGGCGGGCAGGCAGATACGCAGTATTTT. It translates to CASSQDGGQADTQYF.

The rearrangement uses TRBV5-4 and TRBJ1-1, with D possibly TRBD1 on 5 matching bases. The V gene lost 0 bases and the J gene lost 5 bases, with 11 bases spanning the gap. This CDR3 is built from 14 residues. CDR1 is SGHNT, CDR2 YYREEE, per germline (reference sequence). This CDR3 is CASSLGRGGTEAFF. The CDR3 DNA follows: TGTGCCAGCAGCTTGGGACGGGGGGGGACTGAAGCTTTCTTT.

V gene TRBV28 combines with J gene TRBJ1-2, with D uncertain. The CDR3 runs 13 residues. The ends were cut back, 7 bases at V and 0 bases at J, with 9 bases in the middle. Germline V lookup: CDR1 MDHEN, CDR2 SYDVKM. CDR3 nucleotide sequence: TGTGCCAGCATTCGGAGTCCTAACTATGGCTACACCTTC. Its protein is CASIRSPNYGYTF.

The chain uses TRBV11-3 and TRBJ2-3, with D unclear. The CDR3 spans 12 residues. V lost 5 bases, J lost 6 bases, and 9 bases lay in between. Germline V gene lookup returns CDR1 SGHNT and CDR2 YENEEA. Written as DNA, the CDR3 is TGTGCCAGCAGCCTTTTGGAGGATACGCAGTATTTT. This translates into CASSLLEDTQYF.

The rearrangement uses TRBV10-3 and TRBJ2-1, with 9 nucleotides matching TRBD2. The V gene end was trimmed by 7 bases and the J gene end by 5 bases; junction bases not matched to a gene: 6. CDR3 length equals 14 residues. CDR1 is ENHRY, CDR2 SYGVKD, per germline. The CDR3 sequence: CAIMRGLADNEQFF. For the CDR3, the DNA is TGTGCCATCATGCGGGGACTAGCTGACAATGAGCAGTTCTTC.

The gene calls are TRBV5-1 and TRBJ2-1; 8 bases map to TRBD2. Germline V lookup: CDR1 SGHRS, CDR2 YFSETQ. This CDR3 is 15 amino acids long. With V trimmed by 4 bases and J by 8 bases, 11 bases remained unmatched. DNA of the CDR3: TGCGCCAGCAGCGACCCATGGACTAGCCGGGATGAGCAGTTCTTC. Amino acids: CASSDPWTSRDEQFF. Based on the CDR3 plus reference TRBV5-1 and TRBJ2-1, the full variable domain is KAGVTQTPRYLIKTRGQQVTLSCSPISGHRSVSWYQQTPGQGLQFLFEYFSETQRNKGNFPGRFSGRQFSNSRSEMNVSTLELGDSALYLCASSDPWTSRDEQFFGPGTRLTVL.